The 19 T cell receptor beta chains given below trace back to one sample, sequenced in a study of cytomegalovirus exposure and HLA in healthy donors. Vbeta (60) and Jbeta (13) primers were used in the PCR. Produced via immunoSEQ multiplex PCR; TCRdb's table is partial and in-frame only. The table records under 200,000 clones, about three quarters of them present only once. Sequencing used PBMCs. These receptors were obtained from a middle-aged woman in good health and CMV-seropositive.

This sequence joins TRBV7-2 and TRBJ2-7; 11 positions agree with TRBD2. The CDR3 totals 13 residues. V lost 2 bases, J lost 9 bases, and 3 bases stayed unmatched. Looked up from germline, CDR1 is SGHTA and CDR2 is FQGNSA. CDR3 residues: CASSLTSGGTQYF. The CDR3 DNA reads TGTGCCAGCAGCTTAACTAGCGGGGGTACGCAGTACTTC. The complete variable domain, with remaining parts taken from reference TRBV7-2 and TRBJ2-7, reads GAGVSQSPSNKVTEKGKDVELRCDPISGHTALYWYRQSLGQGLEFLIYFQGNSAPDKSGLPSDRFSAERTGGSVSTLTIQRTQQEDSAVYLCASSLTSGGTQYFGPGTRLTVT.

This clone was seen a handful of times. The chain has TRBV30 and TRBJ2-3, with a possible D match to TRBD1 (5 bases). The CDR3 sequence is 14 residues long. The V end was cut by 3 bases, the J end by 6 bases, with 16 bases between. The germline V gene encodes CDR1 GTSNPN and CDR2 SVGIG (reference sequence). CDR3 DNA: TGTGCCTGGAGGAAGGGCAGGGATCAGGATACGCAGTATTTT. Translating it yields CAWRKGRDQDTQYF.

This clone occurred a few times. The chain joins TRBV11-2 to TRBJ2-1; 13 nucleotides line up with TRBD2. After removal of 6 bases from V and 8 bases from J, the junction contained 13 bases not matched to a gene. This CDR3 comprises 17 residues. In germline, CDR1 is SGHAT, CDR2 FQNNGV. CDR3 coding DNA: TGTGCCAGCAGTTTAATACCGGGACTAGCGGGGAGCCATGAGCAGTTCTTC. This sequence encodes CASSLIPGLAGSHEQFF.

This sequence joins TRBV9 and TRBJ2-2; 10 bases are shared with TRBD2. With 3 bases clipped from V and 4 bases from J, the junction kept 9 bases outside the gene matches. There are 17 residues in the CDR3. Per the germline V gene, CDR1 is SGDLS and CDR2 is YYNGEE. The CDR3 DNA follows: TGTGCCAGCAGCGGACCAGCGGGGGGGATTTCCACCGGGGAGCTGTTTTTT. Encoded protein: CASSGPAGGISTGELFF.

Concerning this clone: One junction end disagrees with the germline gene, perhaps due to a read error. J is TRBJ2-5 and V is TRBV7-9, with TRBD2 identical over 7 bases. Germline assignment: CDR1 SEHNR and CDR2 FQNEAQ (reference sequence). The CDR3 totals 14 residues. This chain's CDR3 is CSSSREGTQETQYF. The CDR3 DNA reads as TGTTCCAGCAGCAGGGAGGGGACCCAAGAGACCCAGTACTTC.

The chain carries TRBV15 and TRBJ2-2, with TRBD1 as a possible D gene (6 bases). The V gene's germline CDR1 is LNHNV and CDR2 YYDKDF (reference sequence). This CDR3 comprises 16 residues. The V and J ends lost 5 bases and 0 bases respectively, with 13 bases between them. CDR3 DNA sequence: TGTGCCACCAGCCGATGGACAGTCGCGAACACCGGGGAGCTGTTTTTT. Amino acid sequence: CATSRWTVANTGELFF.

The rearrangement uses TRBV9 and TRBJ2-3, with TRBD2 identical over 9 bases. Trimming removed 0 bases from V and 1 base from J; junction bases left unmatched: 6. The CDR3 runs to 17 residues. Germline CDR1 reads SGDLS; CDR2 reads YYNGEE. The CDR3 here is CASSVGGLAGRTDTQYF. CDR3 DNA sequence: TGTGCCAGCAGCGTAGGGGGGCTAGCGGGGCGCACAGATACGCAGTATTTT. Drawing the rest from reference TRBV9 and TRBJ2-3, the complete variable domain is DSGVTQTPKHLITATGQRVTLRCSPRSGDLSVYWYQQSLDQGLQFLIQYYNGEERAKGNILERFSAQQFPDLHSELNLSSLELGDSALYFCASSVGGLAGRTDTQYFGPGTRLTVL.

This clone was recorded many times. The chain recombines TRBV19 with TRBJ1-4; D gene unclear. CDR1 and CDR2 from the germline V gene are LNHDA and SQIVND (reference sequence). V lost 5 bases and J 8 bases, leaving 9 bases between the germline ends. The CDR3 totals 12 residues. The DNA of the CDR3 is TGTGCCAGTAGTCGGTTACAGGAAAAACTGTTTTTT. Translation gives CASSRLQEKLFF.

The chain recombines TRBV6-6 with TRBJ1-2; 11 nucleotides match TRBD1. The germline V gene encodes CDR1 MNHNY and CDR2 SVGAGI (reference sequence). The trim removed 8 bases at V and 8 bases at J, leaving 10 bases unmatched. This CDR3 comprises 14 residues. CDR3 DNA: TGTGCCAGCCAGCGCTTGGGACAGGGGGAGGGCTACACCTTC. Amino acids: CASQRLGQGEGYTF.

This clone has a handful of counts. V usage is TRBV4-2 and J usage is TRBJ2-1; 9 bases line up with TRBD2. J lost 4 bases, V lost 0 bases, and 4 bases had no gene match. The CDR3 covers 16 residues. Germline V CDR1 and CDR2: LGHNA, YNFKEQ. The CDR3 loop is CASSQDQAGGYNEQFF. In DNA form, the CDR3 reads TGTGCCAGCAGCCAAGATCAAGCGGGGGGATACAATGAGCAGTTCTTC.

This rearrangement joins TRBV6-1 to TRBJ2-7; no reliable D call. Looked up from germline, CDR1 is MNHNS and CDR2 is SASEGT. Trimming cost V 8 bases and J 4 bases, with 18 bases left between them. This CDR3 is built from 14 residues. CDR3 in DNA: TGTGCCAGCGACCCTACAGCAATGCTTTACGAGCAGTACTTC. Translated, it gives CASDPTAMLYEQYF.

The chain uses TRBV7-2 and TRBJ1-1, with a possible D match to TRBD1 (5 bases). Trimming removed 2 bases from V and 0 bases from J, with 10 bases in between. This CDR3 region has 15 residues. Germline V CDR1 and CDR2: SGHTA, FQGNSA. CDR3 in DNA: TGTGCCAGCAGCTTACTCAGACAGATGAACACTGAAGCTTTCTTT. This gives the protein CASSLLRQMNTEAFF.

This clone came up a few times. The chain employs TRBV2 and TRBJ1-2, with 12 nucleotides matching TRBD1. Germline CDR1 is SNHLY and CDR2 is FYNNEI. This CDR3 spans 15 amino acids. Trimming cost V 8 bases and J 4 bases; bases outside gene matches: 8. The CDR3 region is CASQGTGGLVYGYTF. Written as DNA, the CDR3 is TGTGCCAGCCAAGGGACAGGGGGCCTTGTCTATGGCTACACCTTC. Drawing the rest from reference TRBV2 and TRBJ1-2, the complete variable domain is EPEVTQTPSHQVTQMGQEVILRCVPISNHLYFYWYRQILGQKVEFLVSFYNNEISEKSEIFDDQFSVERPDGSNFTLKIRSTKLEDSAMYFCASQGTGGLVYGYTFGSGTRLTVV.

V gene TRBV14 combines with J gene TRBJ2-5, with D unclear. Trimming stripped 0 bases from V and 3 bases from J, with 11 bases between. Germline-derived CDR1 and CDR2 are SGHDN and FVKESK. There are 15 residues in the CDR3. The CDR3 reads CASSQDWPDEETQYF. In DNA, the CDR3 is TGTGCCAGCAGCCAAGATTGGCCAGATGAAGAGACCCAGTACTTC.

The CDR3 DNA is TGCAGTGGGCAGGGTAGGAACGAGCAGTACTTC. It yields the protein CSGQGRNEQYF. The chain is built from TRBV20-1 and TRBJ2-7, with D possibly being TRBD1 (5 bases). The CDR3 runs to 11 residues. Per germline, CDR1 DFQATT and CDR2 SNEGSKA (reference sequence). Trimming pared 7 bases from V and 5 bases from J, leaving 12 bases between.

The chain links TRBV4-1 to TRBJ2-1, with a possible D match to TRBD1 (5 bases). Germline V lookup: CDR1 MGHRA, CDR2 YSYEKL. V shed 4 bases and J shed 4 bases, with 17 bases lying between them. CDR3 length equals 16 residues. CDR3 sequence: CASSLDSLGLYNEQFF. The CDR3 nucleotides read TGCGCCAGCAGCCTCGACAGTCTTGGGTTATACAATGAGCAGTTCTTC.

This clone occurred once. The CDR3 DNA follows: TGTGCCAGTAGCCCAACTAGCGGTGGGACCGGGGAGCTGTTTTTT. Translating gives CASSPTSGGTGELFF. V and J are TRBV19 and TRBJ2-2, with 8 bases aligning to TRBD2. Germline assignment: CDR1 LNHDA and CDR2 SQIVND (reference sequence). The CDR3 extends over 15 amino acids. V lost 6 bases to trimming and J lost 5 bases; unmatched junction nucleotides: 8.

V and J are TRBV5-1 and TRBJ2-1; 9 bases align to TRBD1. The CDR3 runs 18 residues. The germline gives CDR1 SGHRS, CDR2 YFSETQ. The J segment lost 0 bases and the V segment lost 5 bases, leaving 12 bases of the junction unmatched. CDR3 DNA: TGCGCCAGCAGTCCGGGACAGGGTGGCCCTCGCTCCTACAATGAGCAGTTCTTC. Protein product: CASSPGQGGPRSYNEQFF.

CDR3 DNA: TGTGCCAGCTCGCGGGACAGGGGGAATTCACCCCTCCACTTT. This gives the protein CASSRDRGNSPLHF. This chain connects TRBV18 to TRBJ1-6; the match to TRBD1 covers 11 bases. The CDR3 length is 14 residues. V trimming: 6 bases; J trimming: 7 bases; junction bases outside the gene matches: 2. CDR1 and CDR2 from the germline V gene are KGHSH and LQKENI.